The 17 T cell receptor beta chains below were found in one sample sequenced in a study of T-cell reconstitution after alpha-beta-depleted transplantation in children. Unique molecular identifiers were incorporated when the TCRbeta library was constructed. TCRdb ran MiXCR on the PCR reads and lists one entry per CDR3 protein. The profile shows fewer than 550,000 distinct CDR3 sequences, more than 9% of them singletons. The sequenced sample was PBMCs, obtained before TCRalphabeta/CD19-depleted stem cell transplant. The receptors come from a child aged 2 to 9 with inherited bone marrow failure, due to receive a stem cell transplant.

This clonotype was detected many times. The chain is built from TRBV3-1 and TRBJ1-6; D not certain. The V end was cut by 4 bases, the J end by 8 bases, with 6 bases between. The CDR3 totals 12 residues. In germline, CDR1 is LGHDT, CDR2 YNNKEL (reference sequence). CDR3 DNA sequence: TGTGCCAGCAGCCGAGCGGATTCACCCCTCCACTTT. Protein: CASSRADSPLHF.

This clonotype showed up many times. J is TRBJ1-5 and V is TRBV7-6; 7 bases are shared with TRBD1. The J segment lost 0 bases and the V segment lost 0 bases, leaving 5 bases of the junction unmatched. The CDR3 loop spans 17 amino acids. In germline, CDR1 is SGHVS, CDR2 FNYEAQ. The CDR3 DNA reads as TGTGCCAGCAGCTTAGCCCCGACAGGGAGTAGCAATCAGCCCCAGCATTTT. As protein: CASSLAPTGSSNQPQHF.

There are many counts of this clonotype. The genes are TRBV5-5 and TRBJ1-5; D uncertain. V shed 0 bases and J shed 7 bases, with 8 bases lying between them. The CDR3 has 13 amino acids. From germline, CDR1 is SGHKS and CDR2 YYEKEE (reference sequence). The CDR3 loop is CASSLVGQQPQHF. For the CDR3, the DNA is TGTGCCAGCAGCTTGGTAGGGCAGCAGCCCCAGCATTTT.

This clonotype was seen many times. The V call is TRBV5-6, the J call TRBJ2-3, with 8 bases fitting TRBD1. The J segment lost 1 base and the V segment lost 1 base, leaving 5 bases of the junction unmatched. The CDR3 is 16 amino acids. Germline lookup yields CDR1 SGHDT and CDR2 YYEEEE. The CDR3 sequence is CASSLIQGAGTDTQYF. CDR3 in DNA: TGTGCCAGCAGCTTGATCCAGGGGGCTGGCACAGATACGCAGTATTTT. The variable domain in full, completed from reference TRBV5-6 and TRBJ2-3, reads DAGVTQSPTHLIKTRGQQVTLRCSPKSGHDTVSWYQQALGQGPQFIFQYYEEEERQRGNFPDRFSGHQFPNYSSELNVNALLLGDSALYLCASSLIQGAGTDTQYFGPGTRLTVL.

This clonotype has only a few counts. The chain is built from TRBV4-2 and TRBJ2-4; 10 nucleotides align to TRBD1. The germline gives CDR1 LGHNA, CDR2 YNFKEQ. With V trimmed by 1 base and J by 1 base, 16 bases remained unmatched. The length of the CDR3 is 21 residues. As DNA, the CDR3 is TGTGCCAGCAGCCAAGGGCACCCGGGACAGGGGTATTGGTCTGCCAAAAACATTCAGTACTTC. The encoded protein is CASSQGHPGQGYWSAKNIQYF.

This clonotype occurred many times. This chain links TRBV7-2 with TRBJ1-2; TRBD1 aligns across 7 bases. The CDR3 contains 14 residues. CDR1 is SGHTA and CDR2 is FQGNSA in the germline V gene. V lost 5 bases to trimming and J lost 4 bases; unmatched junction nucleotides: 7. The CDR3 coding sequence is TGTGCCAGCAGCCCCGGGACAGCCTCCTATGGCTACACCTTC. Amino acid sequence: CASSPGTASYGYTF.

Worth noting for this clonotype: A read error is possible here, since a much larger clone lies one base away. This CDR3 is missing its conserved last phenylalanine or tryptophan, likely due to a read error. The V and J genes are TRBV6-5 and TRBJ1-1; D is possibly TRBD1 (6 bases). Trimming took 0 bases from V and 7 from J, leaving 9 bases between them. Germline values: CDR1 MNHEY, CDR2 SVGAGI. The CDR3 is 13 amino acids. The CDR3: CASSYSEGDEAFI. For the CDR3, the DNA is TGTGCCAGCAGTTACTCGGAGGGGGATGAAGCTTTCATT.

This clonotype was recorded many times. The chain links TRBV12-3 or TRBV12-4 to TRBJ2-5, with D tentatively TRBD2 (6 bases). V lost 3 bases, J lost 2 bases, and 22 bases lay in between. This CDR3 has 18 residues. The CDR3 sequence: CASSFWSSIRAGQETQYF. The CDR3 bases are TGTGCCAGCAGTTTTTGGAGTTCTATTCGGGCGGGACAAGAGACCCAGTACTTC.

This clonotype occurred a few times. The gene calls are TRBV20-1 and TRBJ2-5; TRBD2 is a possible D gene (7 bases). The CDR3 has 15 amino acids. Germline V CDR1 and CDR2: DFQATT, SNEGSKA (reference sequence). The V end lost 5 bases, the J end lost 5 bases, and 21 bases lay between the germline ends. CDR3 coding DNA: TGCAGTGCTCTCGGGGGGCTGAAATGGGGGGAGACCCAGTACTTC. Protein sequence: CSALGGLKWGETQYF.

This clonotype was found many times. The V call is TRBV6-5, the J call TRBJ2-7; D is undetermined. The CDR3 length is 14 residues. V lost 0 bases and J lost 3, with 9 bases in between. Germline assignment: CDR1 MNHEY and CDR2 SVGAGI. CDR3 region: CASSYSENYYEQYF. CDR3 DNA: TGTGCCAGCAGTTACTCGGAGAATTACTACGAGCAGTACTTC.

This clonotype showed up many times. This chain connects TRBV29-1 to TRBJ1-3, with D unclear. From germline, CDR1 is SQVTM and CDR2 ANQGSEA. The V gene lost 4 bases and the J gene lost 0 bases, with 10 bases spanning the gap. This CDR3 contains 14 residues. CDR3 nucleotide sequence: TGCAGCGTTGTAGCGCGAAACTCTGGAAACACCATATATTTT. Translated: CSVVARNSGNTIYF.

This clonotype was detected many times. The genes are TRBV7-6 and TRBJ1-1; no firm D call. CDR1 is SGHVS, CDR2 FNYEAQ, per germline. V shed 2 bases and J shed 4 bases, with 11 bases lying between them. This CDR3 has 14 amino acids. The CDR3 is CASSLFSRGTEAFF. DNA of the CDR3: TGTGCCAGCAGCTTATTTTCCCGTGGCACTGAAGCTTTCTTT.

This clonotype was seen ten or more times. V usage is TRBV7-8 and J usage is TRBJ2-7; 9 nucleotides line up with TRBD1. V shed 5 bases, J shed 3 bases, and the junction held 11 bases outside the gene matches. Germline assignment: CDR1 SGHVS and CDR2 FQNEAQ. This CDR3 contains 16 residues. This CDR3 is CASSNPGTGTLYEQYF. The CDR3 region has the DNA TGTGCCAGCAGCAACCCCGGGACAGGGACCCTCTACGAGCAGTACTTC. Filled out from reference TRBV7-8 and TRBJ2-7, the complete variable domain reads GAGVSQSPRYKVAKRGQDVALRCDPISGHVSLFWYQQALGQGPEFLTYFQNEAQLDKSGLPSDRFFAERPEGSVSTLKIQRTQQEDSAVYLCASSNPGTGTLYEQYFGPGTRLTVT.

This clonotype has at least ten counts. Written as DNA, the CDR3 is TGTGCCTGGAGCGATGGGTATACCCTGATGTACTCCTACGAGCAGTACTTC. Its protein is CAWSDGYTLMYSYEQYF. This sequence joins TRBV30 and TRBJ2-7; D is undetermined. This CDR3 is built from 17 residues. Between the trimmed V and J ends, which lost 3 bases and 0 bases, there was a span of 21 bases. Looked up from germline, CDR1 is GTSNPN and CDR2 is SVGIG (reference sequence). Filled out from reference TRBV30 and TRBJ2-7, the complete variable domain reads SQTIHQWPATLVQPVGSPLSLECTVEGTSNPNLYWYRQAAGRGLQLLFYSVGIGQISSEVPQNLSASRPQDRQFILSSKKLLLSDSGFYLCAWSDGYTLMYSYEQYFGPGTRLTVT.

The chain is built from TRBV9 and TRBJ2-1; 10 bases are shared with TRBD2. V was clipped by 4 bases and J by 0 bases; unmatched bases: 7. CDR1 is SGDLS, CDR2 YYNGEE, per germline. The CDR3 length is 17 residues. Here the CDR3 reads CASSPRTSGFSYNEQFF. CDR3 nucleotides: TGTGCCAGCAGCCCTAGGACTAGCGGCTTCTCCTACAATGAGCAGTTCTTC. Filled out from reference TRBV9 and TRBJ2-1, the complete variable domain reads DSGVTQTPKHLITATGQRVTLRCSPRSGDLSVYWYQQSLDQGLQFLIQYYNGEERAKGNILERFSAQQFPDLHSELNLSSLELGDSALYFCASSPRTSGFSYNEQFFGPGTRLTVL.

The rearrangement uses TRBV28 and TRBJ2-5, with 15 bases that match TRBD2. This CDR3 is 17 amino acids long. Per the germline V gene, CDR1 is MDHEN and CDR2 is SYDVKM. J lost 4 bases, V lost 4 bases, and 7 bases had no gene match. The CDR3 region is CASSSPGLAGGRETQYF. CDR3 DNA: TGTGCCAGCAGTTCCCCGGGACTAGCGGGAGGCAGAGAGACCCAGTACTTC.

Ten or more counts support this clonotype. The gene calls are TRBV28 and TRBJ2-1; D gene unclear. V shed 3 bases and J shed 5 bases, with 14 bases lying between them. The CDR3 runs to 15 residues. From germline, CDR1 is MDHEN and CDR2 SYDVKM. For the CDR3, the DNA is TGTGCCAGCAGTTTTTCCCCGTTAGGAAACAATGAGCAGTTCTTC. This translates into CASSFSPLGNNEQFF.